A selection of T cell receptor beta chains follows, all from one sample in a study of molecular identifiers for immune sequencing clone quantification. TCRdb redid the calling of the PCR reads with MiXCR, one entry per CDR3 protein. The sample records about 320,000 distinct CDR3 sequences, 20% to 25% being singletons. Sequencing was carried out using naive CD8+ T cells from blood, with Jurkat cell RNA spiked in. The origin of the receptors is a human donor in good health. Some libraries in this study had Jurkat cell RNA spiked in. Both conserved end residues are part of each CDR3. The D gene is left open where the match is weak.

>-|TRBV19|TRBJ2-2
CASSAMSTGELFF
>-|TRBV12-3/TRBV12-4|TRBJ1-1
CASSLGTEFTNTEAFF
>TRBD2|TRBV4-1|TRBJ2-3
CASSQESGGDTDTQYF
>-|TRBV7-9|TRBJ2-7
CASSLGPPYGRYF
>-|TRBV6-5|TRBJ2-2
CACSYGTRGGELFF
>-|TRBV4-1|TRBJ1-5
CASSQTTGPNQPQHF
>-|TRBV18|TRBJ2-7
CASSPQPGSEQYF
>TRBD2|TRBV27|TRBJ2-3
CASNLAGGLTDTQYF
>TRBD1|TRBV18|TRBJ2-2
CTSSPTRPGQAYGELFF
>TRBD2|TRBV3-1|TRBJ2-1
CASSPYLAGPYNEQFF
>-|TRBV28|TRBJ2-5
CASSLSFRQVQYQETQYF
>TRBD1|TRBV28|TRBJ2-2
CASSLRDRDAGELFF
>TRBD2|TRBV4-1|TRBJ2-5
CASSQVAGGPGETQYF
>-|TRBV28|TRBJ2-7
CASTERLDRSYERYF
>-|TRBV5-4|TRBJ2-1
CASSLEGDNEQFF
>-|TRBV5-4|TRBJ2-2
CASSSMVGTGELFF
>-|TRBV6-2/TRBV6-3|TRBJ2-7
CASSYAGEAFYEQYF
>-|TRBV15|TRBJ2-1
CATSRYTGIVGQFF
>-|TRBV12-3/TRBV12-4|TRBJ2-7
CASSHRAGYEQYF
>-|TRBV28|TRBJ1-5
CASSLYWSQPQHF
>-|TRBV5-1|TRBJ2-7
CASRQGNPYEQYF
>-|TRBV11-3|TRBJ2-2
CASSRRVSGELFF
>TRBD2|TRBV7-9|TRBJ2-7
CASSSPGGTTREQYF
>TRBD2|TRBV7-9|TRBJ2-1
CASSSLAGGLNEQFF
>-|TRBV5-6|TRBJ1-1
CASSLGRMNTDAFF
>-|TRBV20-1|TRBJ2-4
CSARVQDWNIQYF
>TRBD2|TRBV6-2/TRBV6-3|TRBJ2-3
CASSLGTSLTDTQYF
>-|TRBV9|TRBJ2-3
CASSVEAADTTDTQYF
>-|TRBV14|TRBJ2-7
CASSQAPGTYEQYF
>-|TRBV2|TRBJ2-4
CASRRGEGKNIQYF
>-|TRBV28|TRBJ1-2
CASSLWGRQYTF